Sequencing of this T cell receptor beta chain was carried out in a study of blood T cell repertoires in COVID-19. As for the study in general: T cells, B-cell-depleted T cells, or PBMCs provided the cDNA or gDNA that served as material.

Germline lookup yields CDR1 MNHEY and CDR2 SVGAGI. This CDR3 is built from 15 residues. Trimming took off 3 bases at V and 1 base at J, with 13 bases between the two ends. TCRdb's copy holds only in-frame clones and misses some; the assay was immunoSEQ multiplex PCR. The repertoire has 100,000 to 150,000 clones, roughly 88% of them found once; the top ten carry 6% to 8.5%. The TCR was taken from a man in his fifties with acute or convalescent COVID-19. Sequenced material: peripheral blood. The V gene is TRBV6-5, the J gene TRBJ2-7; tentatively, D is TRBD1 (6 bases). The CDR3 spells CASSYQRDISYEQYF. CDR3 sequence (DNA): TGTGCCAGCAGTTATCAGAGGGACATTTCCTACGAGCAGTACTTC.